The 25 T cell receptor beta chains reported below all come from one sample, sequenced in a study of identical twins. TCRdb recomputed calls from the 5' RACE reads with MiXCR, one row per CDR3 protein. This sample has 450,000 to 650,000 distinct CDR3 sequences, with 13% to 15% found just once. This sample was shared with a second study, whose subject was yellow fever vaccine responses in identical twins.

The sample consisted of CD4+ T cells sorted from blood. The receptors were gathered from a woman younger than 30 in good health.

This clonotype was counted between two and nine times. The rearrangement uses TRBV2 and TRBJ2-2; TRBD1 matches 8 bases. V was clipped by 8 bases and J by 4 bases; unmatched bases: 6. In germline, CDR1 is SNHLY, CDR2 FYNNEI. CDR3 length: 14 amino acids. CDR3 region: CASYLQGGTGELFF. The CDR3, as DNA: TGTGCCAGCTATTTACAGGGGGGCACCGGGGAGCTGTTTTTT.

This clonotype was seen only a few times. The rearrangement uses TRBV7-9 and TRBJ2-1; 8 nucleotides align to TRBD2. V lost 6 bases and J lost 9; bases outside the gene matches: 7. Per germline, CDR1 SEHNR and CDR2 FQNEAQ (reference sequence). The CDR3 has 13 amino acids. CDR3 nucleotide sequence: TGTGCCAGCAGAGCGGGGGCAGCCTCTGAGCAGTTCTTC. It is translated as CASRAGAASEQFF.

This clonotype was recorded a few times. The CDR3 loop is CASSSTPHNEQFF. In DNA, the CDR3 is TGCGCCAGCAGCTCGACCCCCCACAATGAGCAGTTCTTC. The gene calls are TRBV5-1 and TRBJ2-1; D is unclear. Trimming took 3 bases from V and 5 from J, leaving 9 bases between them. The CDR3 has 13 residues. Germline V gene data show CDR1 as SGHRS and CDR2 as YFSETQ. Combining the CDR3 with reference TRBV5-1 and TRBJ2-1 gives the whole variable domain KAGVTQTPRYLIKTRGQQVTLSCSPISGHRSVSWYQQTPGQGLQFLFEYFSETQRNKGNFPGRFSGRQFSNSRSEMNVSTLELGDSALYLCASSSTPHNEQFFGPGTRLTVL.

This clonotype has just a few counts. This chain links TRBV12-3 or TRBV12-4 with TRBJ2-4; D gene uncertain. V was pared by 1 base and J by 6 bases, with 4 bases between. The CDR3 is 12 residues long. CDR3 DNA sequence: TGTGCCAGCAGTTTAGAGGGAAACATTCAGTACTTC. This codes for CASSLEGNIQYF.

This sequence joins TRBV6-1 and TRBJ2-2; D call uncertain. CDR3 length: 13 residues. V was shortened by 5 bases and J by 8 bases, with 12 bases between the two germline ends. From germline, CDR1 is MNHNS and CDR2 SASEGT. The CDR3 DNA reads TGTGCCAGCAGTACAGACAATAGAGGGGAGCTGTTTTTT. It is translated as CASSTDNRGELFF.

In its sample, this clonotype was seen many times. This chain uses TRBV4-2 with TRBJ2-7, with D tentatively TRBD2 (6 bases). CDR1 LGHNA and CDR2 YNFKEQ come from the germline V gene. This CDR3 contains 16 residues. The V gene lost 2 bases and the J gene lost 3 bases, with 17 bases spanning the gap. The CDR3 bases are TGTGCCAGCAGCCAAAATGCCGGGCTAGCGATCTACGAGCAGTACTTC. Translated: CASSQNAGLAIYEQYF.

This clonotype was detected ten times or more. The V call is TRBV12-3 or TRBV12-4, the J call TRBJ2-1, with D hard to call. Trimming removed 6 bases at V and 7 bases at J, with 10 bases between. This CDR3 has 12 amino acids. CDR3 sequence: CASSPGRNEQFF. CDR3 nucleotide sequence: TGTGCCAGCAGCCCCGGCCGGAATGAGCAGTTCTTC.

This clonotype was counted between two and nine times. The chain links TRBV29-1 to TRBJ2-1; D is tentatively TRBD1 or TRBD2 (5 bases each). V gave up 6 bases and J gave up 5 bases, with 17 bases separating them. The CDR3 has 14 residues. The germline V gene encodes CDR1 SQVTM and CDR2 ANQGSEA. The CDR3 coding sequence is TGCAGCGTCCAACCCCGGGACCCCGACAATGAGCAGTTCTTC. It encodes CSVQPRDPDNEQFF.

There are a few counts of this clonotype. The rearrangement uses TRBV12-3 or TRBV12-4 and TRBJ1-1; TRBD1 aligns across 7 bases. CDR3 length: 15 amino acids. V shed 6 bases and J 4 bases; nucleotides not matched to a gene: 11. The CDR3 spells CASRPSGSGGTEAFF. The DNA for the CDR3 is TGTGCCAGCAGACCGAGTGGTTCAGGGGGCACTGAAGCTTTCTTT.

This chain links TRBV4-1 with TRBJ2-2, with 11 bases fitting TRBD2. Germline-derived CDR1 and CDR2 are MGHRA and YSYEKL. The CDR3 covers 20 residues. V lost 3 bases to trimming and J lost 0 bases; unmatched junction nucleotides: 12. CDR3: CASSHEVIAGGSANTGELFF. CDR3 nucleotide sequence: TGCGCCAGCAGCCACGAGGTAATAGCGGGAGGGTCCGCGAACACCGGGGAGCTGTTTTTT.

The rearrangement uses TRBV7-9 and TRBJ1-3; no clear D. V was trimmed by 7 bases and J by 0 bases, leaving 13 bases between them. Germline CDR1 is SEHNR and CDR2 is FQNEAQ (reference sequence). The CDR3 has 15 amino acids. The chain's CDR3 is CASTPLRFSGNTIYF. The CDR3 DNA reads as TGTGCCAGCACGCCGCTAAGATTCTCTGGAAACACCATATATTTT. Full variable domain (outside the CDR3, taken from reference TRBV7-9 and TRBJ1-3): DTGVSQNPRHKITKRGQNVTFRCDPISEHNRLYWYRQTLGQGPEFLTYFQNEAQLEKSRLLSDRFSAERPKGSFSTLEIQRTEQGDSAMYLCASTPLRFSGNTIYFGEGSWLTVV.

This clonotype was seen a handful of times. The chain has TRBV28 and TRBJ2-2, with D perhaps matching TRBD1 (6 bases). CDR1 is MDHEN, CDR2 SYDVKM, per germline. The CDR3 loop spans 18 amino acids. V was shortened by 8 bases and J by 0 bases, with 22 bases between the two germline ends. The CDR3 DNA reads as TGTGCCAGCCTCGCCCAGGGGCAAAAGTTCGCGAACACCGGGGAGCTGTTTTTT. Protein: CASLAQGQKFANTGELFF. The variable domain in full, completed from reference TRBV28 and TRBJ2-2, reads DVKVTQSSRYLVKRTGEKVFLECVQDMDHENMFWYRQDPGLGLRLIYFSYDVKMKEKGDIPEGYSVSREKKERFSLILESASTNQTSMYLCASLAQGQKFANTGELFFGEGSRLTVL.

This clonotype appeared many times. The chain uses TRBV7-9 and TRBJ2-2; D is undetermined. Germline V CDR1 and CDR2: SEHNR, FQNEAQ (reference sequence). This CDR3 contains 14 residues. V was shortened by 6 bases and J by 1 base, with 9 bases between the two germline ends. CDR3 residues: CASSLDLNTGELFF. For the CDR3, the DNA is TGTGCCAGCAGTCTGGACCTGAACACCGGGGAGCTGTTTTTT. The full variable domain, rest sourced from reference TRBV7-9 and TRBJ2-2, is DTGVSQNPRHKITKRGQNVTFRCDPISEHNRLYWYRQTLGQGPEFLTYFQNEAQLEKSRLLSDRFSAERPKGSFSTLEIQRTEQGDSAMYLCASSLDLNTGELFFGEGSRLTVL.

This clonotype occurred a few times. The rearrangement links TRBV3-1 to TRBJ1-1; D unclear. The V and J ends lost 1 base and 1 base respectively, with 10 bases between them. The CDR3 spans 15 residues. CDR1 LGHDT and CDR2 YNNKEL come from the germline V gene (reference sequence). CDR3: CASSQGQEGNTEAFF. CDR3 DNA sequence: TGTGCCAGCAGCCAAGGGCAGGAGGGGAACACTGAAGCTTTCTTT.

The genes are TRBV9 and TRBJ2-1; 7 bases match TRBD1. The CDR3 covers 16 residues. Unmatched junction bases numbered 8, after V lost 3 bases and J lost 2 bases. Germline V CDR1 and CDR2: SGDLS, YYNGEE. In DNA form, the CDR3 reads TGTGCCAGCAGCGCCCACCCGACAGGGACCTACAATGAGCAGTTCTTC. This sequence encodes CASSAHPTGTYNEQFF.

The CDR3 loop reads CSVDGGGAQETQYF. The CDR3 coding sequence is TGCAGCGTTGATGGCGGGGGGGCCCAAGAGACCCAGTACTTC. The J gene is TRBJ2-5, the V gene TRBV29-1, with 9 bases that match TRBD2. Per the germline V gene, CDR1 is SQVTM and CDR2 is ANQGSEA. The CDR3 has 14 amino acids. Trimming removed 3 bases from V and 1 base from J; junction bases left unmatched: 3.

CDR3 sequence (DNA): TGCAGTGCTAGAGATCCCCTCTCCCCTAGCCCCCGGGAGACCCAGTACTTC. Its translation is CSARDPLSPSPRETQYF. The chain links TRBV20-1 to TRBJ2-5, with D tentatively TRBD2 (5 bases). Between the trimmed V and J ends, which lost 0 bases and 5 bases, there was a span of 22 bases. This CDR3 spans 17 amino acids. Per the germline V gene, CDR1 is DFQATT and CDR2 is SNEGSKA (reference sequence).

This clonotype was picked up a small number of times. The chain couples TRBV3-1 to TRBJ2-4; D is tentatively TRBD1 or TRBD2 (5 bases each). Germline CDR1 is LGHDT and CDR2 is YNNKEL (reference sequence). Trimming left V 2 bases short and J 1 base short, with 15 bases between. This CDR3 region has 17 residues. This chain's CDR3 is CASSQRRDPAAKNIQYF. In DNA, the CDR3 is TGTGCCAGCAGCCAACGCCGGGACCCAGCGGCCAAAAACATTCAGTACTTC.

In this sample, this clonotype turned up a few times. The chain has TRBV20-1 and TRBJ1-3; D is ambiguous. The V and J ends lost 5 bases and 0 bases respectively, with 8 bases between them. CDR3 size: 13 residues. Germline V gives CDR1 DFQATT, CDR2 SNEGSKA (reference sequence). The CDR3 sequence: CSAYPNSGNTIYF. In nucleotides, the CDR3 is TGCAGTGCTTACCCGAACTCTGGAAACACCATATATTTT.

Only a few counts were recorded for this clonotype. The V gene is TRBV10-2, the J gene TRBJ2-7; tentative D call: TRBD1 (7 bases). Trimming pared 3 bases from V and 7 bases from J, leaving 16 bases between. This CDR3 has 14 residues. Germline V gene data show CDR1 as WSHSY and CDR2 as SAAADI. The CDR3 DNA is TGCGCCAGCAGTGAAGCAGGGGGGCCTTGGGAGCAGTACTTC. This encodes CASSEAGGPWEQYF.

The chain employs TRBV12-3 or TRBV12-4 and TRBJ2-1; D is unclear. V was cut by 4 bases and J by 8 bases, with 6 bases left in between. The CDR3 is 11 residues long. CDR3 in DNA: TGTGCCAGCAGTTGGTCCTATGAGCAGTTCTTC. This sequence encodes CASSWSYEQFF.

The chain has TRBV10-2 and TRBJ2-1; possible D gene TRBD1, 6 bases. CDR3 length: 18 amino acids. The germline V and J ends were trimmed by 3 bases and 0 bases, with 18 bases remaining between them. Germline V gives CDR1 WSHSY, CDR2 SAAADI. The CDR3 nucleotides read TGCGCCAGCAGTGAAGGACAGCTAATTCCTAGCTCCTACAATGAGCAGTTCTTC. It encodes CASSEGQLIPSSYNEQFF.

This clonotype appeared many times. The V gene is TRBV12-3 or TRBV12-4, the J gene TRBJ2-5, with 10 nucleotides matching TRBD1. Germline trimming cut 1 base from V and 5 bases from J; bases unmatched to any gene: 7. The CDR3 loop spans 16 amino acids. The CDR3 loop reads CASSLVRTGGGETQYF. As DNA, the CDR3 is TGTGCCAGCAGTTTAGTCCGGACAGGGGGGGGTGAGACCCAGTACTTC.

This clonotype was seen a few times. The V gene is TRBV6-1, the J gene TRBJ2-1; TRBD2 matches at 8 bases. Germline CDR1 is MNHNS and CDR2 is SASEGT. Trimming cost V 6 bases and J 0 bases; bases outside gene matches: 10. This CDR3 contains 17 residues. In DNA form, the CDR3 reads TGTGCCAGCAGCCTTACCGCACTAGCGGCCTCCTACAATGAGCAGTTCTTC. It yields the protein CASSLTALAASYNEQFF.

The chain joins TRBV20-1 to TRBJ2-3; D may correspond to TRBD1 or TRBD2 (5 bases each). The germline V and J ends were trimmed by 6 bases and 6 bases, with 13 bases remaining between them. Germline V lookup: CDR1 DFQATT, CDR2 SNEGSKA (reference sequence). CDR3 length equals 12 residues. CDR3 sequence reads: CSAALGVDTQYF. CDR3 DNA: TGCAGTGCCGCCCTGGGGGTTGATACGCAGTATTTT.